These T cell receptor beta chains were read from a single sample in a study of neoadjuvant anti-PD-1 for oral cavity cancer. Assay used: immunoSEQ multiplex PCR; TCRdb lists only in-frame clones, some missing. The sample holds roughly 13,000 clones, around 74% seen once. The starting material was PBMCs, obtained after nivolumab (anti-PD-1) treatment. The receptors originated from a person aged 35-79 years with oral cavity squamous cell carcinoma. Each CDR3 is given with its conserved first and last residue. A D gene is named only where the DNA matches it firmly. Clone sizes are given selectively: once, few, many, or a class where the clone is expanded.

v_call	clone_size	d_call	j_call	cdr3_aa	cdr3_nt
TRBV5-1	NA	TRBD1	TRBJ2-7	CASSRGQVSYEQYF	TGCGCCAGCAGCAGGGGACAGGTCAGCTACGAGCAGTACTTC
TRBV7-6	NA	TRBD2	TRBJ2-1	CASSFGLAGAYNEQFF	TGTGCCAGCAGCTTTGGACTAGCGGGAGCCTACAATGAGCAGTTCTTC
TRBV10-2	NA	TRBD1	TRBJ2-7	CASSESNRGIYEQYF	TGCGCCAGCAGTGAGTCGAACAGGGGGATCTACGAGCAGTACTTC
TRBV29-1	NA	NA	TRBJ1-1	CSGSSVNTEAFF	TGCAGCGGCTCTTCCGTGAACACTGAAGCTTTCTTT
TRBV28	NA	TRBD2	TRBJ2-7	CASSLVLAEMNYEQYF	TGTGCCAGCAGTTTGGTCCTAGCGGAAATGAACTACGAGCAGTACTTC
TRBV10-3	NA	TRBD2	TRBJ2-3	CAISEQGGLAGSTDTQYF	TGTGCCATCAGTGAGCAGGGCGGGCTAGCGGGGAGCACAGATACGCAGTATTTT
TRBV5-1	few	NA	TRBJ2-5	CASSLGGGYQETQYF	TGCGCCAGCAGCTTGGGTGGGGGGTACCAAGAGACCCAGTACTTC
TRBV20-1	NA	NA	TRBJ2-7	CSASARYEQYF	TGCAGTGCTAGCGCTCGATACGAGCAGTACTTC
TRBV6-5	NA	TRBD2	TRBJ2-2	CASSYIWTSETGELFF	TGTGCCAGCAGTTACATCTGGACTAGCGAGACCGGGGAGCTGTTTTTT
TRBV6-6	NA	NA	TRBJ2-7	CASSYSPTGSYEQYF	TGTGCCAGCAGTTACTCCCCGACAGGCTCCTACGAGCAGTACTTC
TRBV7-6	medium-sized	NA	TRBJ1-5	CASSLGGDQPQHF	TGTGCCAGCAGCTTAGGGGGGGACCAGCCCCAGCATTTT
TRBV5-5	few	TRBD1	TRBJ2-7	CASSFSQGAVGEQYF	TGTGCCAGCAGCTTCTCTCAGGGGGCAGTCGGCGAGCAGTACTTC
TRBV6-1	NA	NA	TRBJ1-2	CASSPPASNYGYTF	TGTGCCAGCAGTCCCCCCGCGTCTAACTATGGCTACACCTTC
TRBV7-2	NA	TRBD2	TRBJ2-1	CASSLVRLAVYNEQFF	TGTGCCAGCAGCTTAGTACGACTAGCGGTATACAATGAGCAGTTCTTC
TRBV6-5	NA	NA	TRBJ1-5	CASSYLRGQPQHF	TGTGCCAGCAGTTACTTAAGAGGTCAGCCCCAGCATTTT
TRBV7-7	NA	NA	TRBJ2-5	CASSLKGWETQYF	TGTGCTAGCAGCTTAAAAGGGTGGGAGACCCAGTACTTC
TRBV6-5	NA	TRBD1	TRBJ1-5	CASSVTGGQPQHF	TGTGCCAGCAGCGTGACAGGGGGTCAGCCCCAGCATTTT
TRBV28	few	TRBD1	TRBJ1-2	CASTLTGGYGYTF	TGTGCCAGCACCCTGACAGGGGGCTATGGCTACACCTTC
TRBV6-1	NA	NA	TRBJ2-5	CATTDGSAGQETQYF	TGTGCCACCACAGATGGGAGCGCGGGGCAAGAGACCCAGTACTTC
TRBV7-9	NA	NA	TRBJ2-7	CASSHTSQREAYEQYF	TGTGCCAGCAGCCACACCTCACAAAGGGAAGCCTACGAGCAGTACTTC